The present entry profiles one T cell receptor beta chain with its context. Its antigen is as yet unknown. The sample comes from a study of identical twins. Study results and caveats: Fewer insertions characterized abundant cord blood beta clonotypes, whereas memory repertoires showed none. Twins' excess sharing was less marked for out-of-frame beta sequences. The conclusions drew on cross-sectional statistical analysis instead of tracking the same donors.

TCRdb used MiXCR to reprocess the 5' RACE reads, holding one entry per CDR3 protein. This table holds 300,000 to 400,000 distinct CDR3 sequences, 9% to 15% found once. The germline gives CDR1 LGHDT, CDR2 YNNKEL (reference sequence). The V and J ends lost 0 bases and 3 bases, in that order; junction bases with no gene match: 5. This CDR3 is 15 amino acids long. This sample also belongs to another study, concerning yellow fever vaccine responses in identical twins.

The source is a woman between 18 and 30 years old in good health. The chain joins TRBV3-1 to TRBJ2-7; TRBD2 agrees at 7 bases. The sample comprised CD8+ T cells sorted from blood. The chain's CDR3 is CASSQEDSGFYEQYF. CDR3 nucleotide sequence: TGTGCCAGCAGCCAAGAAGATAGCGGGTTCTACGAGCAGTACTTC.